This TCR beta chain comes out of a study of T cell changes during pregnancy in multiple sclerosis. V lost 2 bases to trimming and J lost 7 bases, with 14 bases between them. The CDR3 has 14 residues. Germline V gives CDR1 SEHNR, CDR2 FQNEAQ (reference sequence). The assay was immunoSEQ multiplex PCR, and TCRdb's table has in-frame clones only and misses some. The table lists around 41,000 clones, roughly nine tenths of them singletons. The material was CD4+ T cells from peripheral blood mononuclear cells, obtained in the third trimester of pregnancy. The chain uses TRBV7-9 and TRBJ1-1; weak D call: TRBD1 (5 bases). This receptor was obtained from a female donor in good health, enrolled as a control in a pregnancy study. CDR3 DNA sequence: TGTGCCAGCAGCTTAAGGGGCTGGGAGGGTGAAGCTTTCTTT. Protein sequence: CASSLRGWEGEAFF.